A single sample gave rise to the 28 T cell receptor beta chains below, sequenced in a study of blood T cell repertoires in COVID-19. Profiling relied on immunoSEQ multiplex PCR, and the TCRdb table lists in-frame clones only, not all of them. The table shows fewer than 700,000 clones, with roughly nine tenths occurring only once. Sequences were obtained from peripheral blood. These receptors were collected from a woman aged 50 to 65 with COVID-19, enrolled during active disease.

The chain links TRBV6-5 to TRBJ1-6; D possibly corresponds to TRBD1 (6 bases). CDR3 size: 15 residues. Germline V lookup: CDR1 MNHEY, CDR2 SVGAGI. Trimming took 2 bases from V and 7 from J, leaving 12 bases between them. The CDR3 region is CASSYQTGPNSPLHF. CDR3 DNA: TGTGCCAGCAGTTACCAAACAGGGCCCAATTCACCCCTCCACTTT.

The chain employs TRBV5-1 and TRBJ2-1; 10 bases map to TRBD2. CDR3 length: 16 amino acids. V shed 0 bases and J 3 bases; nucleotides not matched to a gene: 3. Germline lookup yields CDR1 SGHRS and CDR2 YFSETQ. CDR3 in DNA: TGCGCCAGCAGCTTGGCCCCTAGCGGGGGCTACAATGAGCAGTTCTTC. It codes for CASSLAPSGGYNEQFF.

V is TRBV19 and J is TRBJ2-1; D uncertain. V was clipped by 6 bases and J by 6 bases, with 24 bases between them. The CDR3 runs 17 residues. CDR1 and CDR2 (germline): LNHDA, SQIVND (reference sequence). This CDR3 is CASSLPGTLGLRNEQFF. For the CDR3, the DNA is TGTGCCAGTAGCCTCCCCGGTACTCTGGGCCTACGCAATGAGCAGTTCTTC.

For this clone: Lacking the conserved final phenylalanine or tryptophan, this CDR3 likely reflects a read error. V is TRBV27 and J is TRBJ1-1; no clear D gene. The CDR3 is made up of 15 amino acids. The V gene's germline CDR1 is MNHEY and CDR2 SMNVEV (reference sequence). The V end was cut by 7 bases, the J end by 5 bases, with 20 bases between. This CDR3 reads CASTSSGRGGTEAFL. The CDR3, as DNA: TGTGCCAGCACCTCATCTGGCCGAGGAGGGACTGAAGCTTTCCTT.

This chain links TRBV3-1 (or the pseudogene TRBV3-2) with TRBJ1-5, with a possible D match to TRBD1 (5 bases). The CDR3 extends over 14 amino acids. Trimming took off 2 bases at V and 5 bases at J, with 10 bases between the two ends. Per the germline V gene, CDR1 is LGHDT and CDR2 is YNNKEL (reference sequence). The CDR3 bases are TGTGCCAGCAGCCAAATGTCGGGGGATCAGCCCCAGCATTTT. It is translated as CASSQMSGDQPQHF.

This chain connects TRBV6-2 or TRBV6-3 to TRBJ1-5, with no clear D. V lost 0 bases to trimming and J lost 5 bases, with 8 bases between them. CDR3 length equals 14 residues. Looked up from germline, CDR1 is MNHEY and CDR2 is SVGEGT. The CDR3 reads CASSYSNADQPQHF. As DNA, the CDR3 is TGTGCCAGCAGTTACTCGAACGCGGATCAGCCCCAGCATTTT.

The chain combines TRBV6-1 with TRBJ1-5; D unresolved. The V gene lost 2 bases and the J gene lost 4 bases, with 9 bases spanning the gap. The CDR3 totals 14 residues. The germline V gene has CDR1 MNHNS and CDR2 SASEGT. The CDR3 loop is CASSESGDNQPQHF. The CDR3 DNA reads TGTGCCAGCAGTGAATCCGGGGATAATCAGCCCCAGCATTTT.

The chain links TRBV30 to TRBJ2-3; D perhaps matches TRBD2 (6 bases). The CDR3 runs to 16 residues. Germline CDR1 is GTSNPN and CDR2 is SVGIG (reference sequence). Trimming left V 0 bases short and J 2 bases short, with 15 bases between. CDR3 coding DNA: TGTGCCTGGAGTGTACCCGGGGGTGAGCTCACAGATACGCAGTATTTT. Its translation is CAWSVPGGELTDTQYF.

This clone occurred once. The chain joins TRBV27 to TRBJ1-6; D not resolved. The V gene's germline CDR1 is MNHEY and CDR2 SMNVEV (reference sequence). The CDR3 covers 12 residues. Trimming pared 1 base from V and 13 bases from J, leaving 8 bases between. This CDR3 reads CASSLLSGPLHF. Written as DNA, the CDR3 is TGTGCCAGCAGTTTATTATCGGGGCCCCTCCACTTT.

The chain carries TRBV6-5 and TRBJ1-1, with TRBD1 matching 7 bases. This CDR3 is built from 16 residues. Unmatched junction bases numbered 8, after V lost 4 bases and J lost 0 bases. Germline lookup yields CDR1 MNHEY and CDR2 SVGAGI. CDR3 sequence (DNA): TGTGCCAGCAGTTCGGGACAGCTGAAAATGAACACTGAAGCTTTCTTT. It encodes CASSSGQLKMNTEAFF.

The chain has TRBV6-1 and TRBJ1-5; D gene unclear. Trimming pared 3 bases from V and 0 bases from J, leaving 9 bases between. Germline CDR1 and CDR2: MNHNS and SASEGT. This CDR3 contains 15 residues. CDR3 sequence (DNA): TGTGCCAGCAGTGATAGGAGGGATAGCAATCAGCCCCAGCATTTT. Protein product: CASSDRRDSNQPQHF.

The rearrangement joins TRBV29-1 to TRBJ1-1, with 8 bases matching TRBD1. The CDR3 covers 14 residues. Germline CDR1 SQVTM, CDR2 ANQGSEA. With 4 bases clipped from V and 5 bases from J, the junction kept 9 bases outside the gene matches. The CDR3 bases are TGCAGCGTTGCTCCGGGACAGGTAAAAACTGAAGCTTTCTTT. Translated: CSVAPGQVKTEAFF.

This sequence joins TRBV1 and TRBJ2-1; the table calls TRBD2, which could not be checked here. TRBV1 is recorded as a pseudogene. This CDR3 comprises 15 residues. The CDR3 DNA reads TGCACCAGCAGCCAAGCCAGCGGGGGGGCCAATGAGCAGTTCTTC. Protein product: CTSSQASGGANEQFF.

V is TRBV12-3 or TRBV12-4 and J is TRBJ1-2; 9 bases line up with TRBD1. The CDR3 sequence is 13 residues long. Losses at the gene ends were 5 bases for V and 8 bases for J; bases not matched to a gene: 6. CDR3 nucleotide sequence: TGTGCCAGCAGTCGAGGACAGGGGAAAGGCTACACCTTC. It translates to CASSRGQGKGYTF.

This chain links TRBV12-3 or TRBV12-4 with TRBJ2-3; 8 bases map to TRBD2. Unmatched junction bases numbered 3, after V lost 6 bases and J lost 4 bases. The CDR3 is made up of 13 amino acids. CDR3 sequence (DNA): TGTGCCAGCAGCGGGGGGGCAGCAGATACGCAGTATTTT. Its translation: CASSGGAADTQYF.

The chain uses TRBV5-1 and TRBJ2-7; 12 positions agree with TRBD2. V shed 1 base, J shed 5 bases, and the junction held 4 bases outside the gene matches. The CDR3 sequence is 15 residues long. The germline V gene has CDR1 SGHRS and CDR2 YFSETQ. In nucleotides, the CDR3 is TGCGCCAGCAGCTTGCGACTAGCGGGGGTAGACGAGCAGTACTTC. This sequence encodes CASSLRLAGVDEQYF.

The chain recombines TRBV25-1 with TRBJ1-1, with no clear D. This CDR3 has 13 amino acids. Trimming removed 2 bases from V and 11 bases from J, with 15 bases in between. Germline CDR1 reads MGHDK; CDR2 reads SYGVNS. The CDR3 coding sequence is TGTGCCAGCAGTGAAGGTTTGTTTGGAGTTGCTTTCTTT. It codes for CASSEGLFGVAFF.

The J gene is TRBJ2-3, the V gene TRBV27; D perhaps matches TRBD1 (6 bases). The V and J ends lost 6 bases and 3 bases respectively, with 16 bases between them. The CDR3 contains 15 residues. Germline lookup yields CDR1 MNHEY and CDR2 SMNVEV (reference sequence). The CDR3 region is CASRYWTELTDTQYF. The CDR3 DNA reads as TGTGCCAGCAGGTACTGGACAGAACTTACAGATACGCAGTATTTT.

The CDR3 DNA reads as TGCGCCAGCAGCCAGACGAGCGGAGCCGATTTCTATGGCTACACCTTC. It translates to CASSQTSGADFYGYTF. The genes are TRBV4-1 and TRBJ1-2; D not certain. In germline, CDR1 is MGHRA, CDR2 YSYEKL. V lost 3 bases to trimming and J lost 4 bases, with 18 bases between them. The CDR3 is made up of 16 amino acids.

This chain connects TRBV13 to TRBJ1-1; 7 bases are shared with TRBD1. V shed 4 bases, J shed 2 bases, and the junction held 1 base outside the gene matches. The germline V gene encodes CDR1 PRHDT and CDR2 FYEKMQ (reference sequence). The CDR3 loop spans 13 amino acids. CDR3 amino acids: CASSWDRNTEAFF. DNA of the CDR3: TGTGCCAGCAGCTGGGACAGAAACACTGAAGCTTTCTTT.

The rearrangement joins TRBV30 to TRBJ1-6, with 9 bases identical to TRBD1. Germline CDR1 reads GTSNPN; CDR2 reads SVGIG (reference sequence). Unmatched junction bases numbered 11, after V lost 6 bases and J lost 5 bases. This CDR3 spans 16 amino acids. CDR3 DNA: TGTGCCTGTCCACCGGGACAGGGTAGTAATAATTCACCCCTCCACTTT. Amino acids: CACPPGQGSNNSPLHF.

J is TRBJ2-1 and V is TRBV24-1, with D possibly TRBD1 on 5 matching bases. This CDR3 contains 16 residues. CDR1 and CDR2 from the germline V gene are KGHDR and SFDVKD. Trimming shortened V by 1 base and J by 8 bases, and 17 bases separated the two germline ends. The DNA of the CDR3 is TGTGCCACCAGTGATTTTGGGGCAGCGCAGGTACATGAGCAGTTCTTC. It codes for CATSDFGAAQVHEQFF.

This rearrangement joins TRBV27 to TRBJ2-6, with TRBD1 matching over 8 bases. V shed 5 bases and J 8 bases; nucleotides not matched to a gene: 5. This CDR3 contains 14 residues. In germline, CDR1 is MNHEY, CDR2 SMNVEV (reference sequence). CDR3 in amino acids: CASSRRTGPNVLTF. CDR3 bases: TGTGCCAGCAGTAGGAGGACAGGGCCCAACGTCCTGACTTTC.

This clone appeared a few times. This rearrangement joins TRBV28 to TRBJ2-4; D might be TRBD1 (7 bases). V lost 8 bases and J lost 7, with 15 bases in between. Germline lookup yields CDR1 MDHEN and CDR2 SYDVKM. This CDR3 contains 13 residues. The CDR3 loop is CASGQTGRNIQYF. CDR3 nucleotide sequence: TGTGCCAGCGGCCAGACAGGGAGGAACATTCAGTACTTC. The variable domain in full, completed from reference TRBV28 and TRBJ2-4, reads DVKVTQSSRYLVKRTGEKVFLECVQDMDHENMFWYRQDPGLGLRLIYFSYDVKMKEKGDIPEGYSVSREKKERFSLILESASTNQTSMYLCASGQTGRNIQYFGAGTRLSVL.

The chain recombines TRBV18 with TRBJ2-7, with 7 bases identical to TRBD2. The ends lost 2 bases at V and 4 bases at J; junction bases unmatched: 8. The CDR3 spans 15 residues. From germline, CDR1 is KGHSH and CDR2 LQKENI. The CDR3 coding sequence is TGTGCCAGCTCACCAGGGAGGGTCAGTATTTACGAGCAGTACTTC. Amino acid sequence: CASSPGRVSIYEQYF.

V gene TRBV1 combines with J gene TRBJ2-3; the D call TRBD2 from the table was never checked on the DNA. TRBV1 is a listed pseudogene. There are 16 residues in the CDR3. The CDR3 loop is CTSYGRPSGLTDTQYF. The CDR3 region has the DNA TGCACCAGCTACGGGAGGCCTAGCGGCCTCACAGATACGCAGTATTTT.

The genes are TRBV9 and TRBJ1-1; perhaps TRBD1 as D (5 bases). CDR1 and CDR2 from the germline V gene are SGDLS and YYNGEE. V lost 2 bases, J lost 3 bases, and 11 bases lay in between. This CDR3 is built from 14 residues. The CDR3 DNA is TGTGCCAGCAGCGTCAATTGGGGCGACACTGAAGCTTTCTTT. Translating gives CASSVNWGDTEAFF.

On this clone: Other DNA sequences in the sample encode the same CDR3. The gene calls are TRBV30 and TRBJ1-1; no definite D call. V dropped 2 bases and J dropped 4 bases, with 5 bases sitting between them. This CDR3 has 11 amino acids. Germline values: CDR1 GTSNPN, CDR2 SVGIG (reference sequence). CDR3 DNA: TGTGCCTGGAGTCTAGCCACTGAAGCTTTCTTT. Residues: CAWSLATEAFF.